A single sample gave rise to the 3 T cell receptor beta chains below, sequenced in a study of technical replicates of blood from several donors. TCRdb keeps only in-frame clones here, not all; method: immunoSEQ multiplex PCR. Of about 75,000 clones in the sample, about 97% were seen once. The sample taken for sequencing was T cells isolated from PBMCs. All receptors derive from a human donor in good health.

This rearrangement joins TRBV7-9 to TRBJ2-7, with D possibly being TRBD2 (8 bases). The germline V and J ends were trimmed by 1 base and 4 bases, with 20 bases remaining between them. This CDR3 spans 17 amino acids. Germline V CDR1 and CDR2: SEHNR, FQNEAQ (reference sequence). The CDR3 loop is CASSLGRGERELYEQYF. The DNA of the CDR3 is TGTGCCAGCAGCTTAGGCAGGGGGGAGCGGGAGCTATACGAGCAGTACTTC.

The chain is built from TRBV7-9 and TRBJ1-1; D is possibly TRBD1 (5 bases). V lost 5 bases and J 0 bases, leaving 13 bases between the germline ends. Germline V gives CDR1 SEHNR, CDR2 FQNEAQ (reference sequence). This CDR3 is built from 15 residues. In DNA form, the CDR3 reads TGTGCCAGCAGCGGACTAGGAGGGGTGAACACTGAAGCTTTCTTT. Protein product: CASSGLGGVNTEAFF. The complete variable domain, with remaining parts taken from reference TRBV7-9 and TRBJ1-1, reads DTGVSQNPRHKITKRGQNVTFRCDPISEHNRLYWYRQTLGQGPEFLTYFQNEAQLEKSRLLSDRFSAERPKGSFSTLEIQRTEQGDSAMYLCASSGLGGVNTEAFFGQGTRLTVV.

The chain is built from TRBV6-5 and TRBJ2-2, with 8 positions matching TRBD1. Germline V gene data show CDR1 as MNHEY and CDR2 as SVGAGI. This CDR3 is built from 15 residues. J was trimmed by 4 bases and V by 5 bases; bases with no gene match: 6. Written as DNA, the CDR3 is TGTGCCAGCAGTCGCGGACAGGGTGGCACCGGGGAGCTGTTTTTT. Protein sequence: CASSRGQGGTGELFF.